This TCR beta chain derives from a study of T cell responses to AZD1222 COVID-19 vaccine (dated by TCRdb to about 2021). Background on the whole study: Because spike-specific TCR depth and breadth did not differ between the two schedules, AZD1222 recipients who got a second dose at roughly 4 weeks were pooled with those who got a second dose at roughly 12 weeks. TCR sequencing covered fewer than 250 trial participants: around 210 given two doses of AZD1222 and around 26 given two doses of MenACWY control vaccine. Trial participants were enrolled into age subgroups of 18-55, 56-69 and 70-plus years, which contained 148, 28 and 57 TCR-sequenced participants, respectively.

In the case of this clone: There is no known antigen for this receptor. It has no much larger one-base neighbor in the sample; base qualities were not kept.

The CDR3 regions of human TCRbeta chains were analyzed by immunosequencing. Processing in the source paper ran as follows. TCRs in the repertoires were compared against a reference library of SARS-CoV-2-specific TCRs that had been generated with the MIRA antigen-specificity platform. Breadth was defined as the fraction of unique TCRs that were SARS-CoV-2-associated. Depth was defined as the fraction of total T cells that were SARS-CoV-2-associated. Using the MIRA data, each spike-specific TCR was mapped to the spike region that the TCR reacts to and placed in a CD4 or CD8 class. Log10-transformed breadth and depth values were compared by one-way ANOVA with Sidak's multiple comparisons tests. TCRdb provides this immuneACCESS table in a form limited to in-frame rearrangements. Some clones are lacking; in checked studies, under half of them reflect an unresolved V gene, and why the rest are absent is not known. D and trimming were read from the DNA, whereas the V and J calls and clone size are those reported in that table. The sample data list over 120,000 clones, and more than 90% of these were observed just once. The ten largest make up approximately 4.8% of the sample.

On the study overall, not on this receptor specifically: A significant rise in spike-specific TCR breadth and depth was observed after two AZD1222 doses relative to day 0 and relative to MenACWY recipients. In the small 56-69-year group, the increase in depth fell short of significance, most likely because of low power. Nearly half of unique spike-specific TCRs reportedly recognized epitopes outside regions mutated in the B.1.351 and B.1.1.7 variants. Because no day 14 peak-response samples were available, repertoires were characterized only after the peak T cell response. Only a handful of AZD1222 recipients were SARS-CoV-2 seropositive at baseline, limiting conclusions about previously exposed vaccinees. CD4 TCRs associated with the vaccine covered the entire spike protein, and the dominant responses were in regions 160-218 and 743-854. Participants were mostly white British, with more females than males. The authors suggested clonal diversity may have been underestimated.

The CDR3 has 10 amino acids, counting the end cysteine and phenylalanine. The sequence is cut down to CDR3 DNA, 30 bases in frame from base 1. At the junction V is shortened by 9 bases and J by 4 bases, with 4 bases in between. The germline V gene (reference sequence) sets CDR1 to LNHDA and CDR2 to SQIVND. The time point label of this sample denotes: baseline before first vaccination. The vaccinee samples were drawn from two UK trials, COV001 and COV002, one of which was a single-blind randomized controlled phase 2/3 trial testing AZD1222 (ChAdOx1 nCoV-19) in healthy adults. For TCRbeta chain sequencing, PBMC samples from trial participants were taken at day 0 and at day 28 after the second dose.

The sequenced sample was peripheral blood, obtained on day 0 of AZD1222 vaccination. This sequence uses TRBV19 and TRBJ1-5, with the identity of the D gene unclear. The source is an adult in good health. Read as DNA, the sequence is TGTGCCAGGATAAATCAGCCCCAGCATTTT. Translated, it gives CARINQPQHF.